This T cell receptor beta chain was recorded in a study of T cells in Graves' hyperthyroidism and ophthalmopathy. Overall study results and limits: Within blood appeared most thyroid clonotypes that had expanded above 0.001.

Germline lookup yields CDR1 PRHDT and CDR2 FYEKMQ (reference sequence). The CDR3 extends over 15 amino acids. V shed 5 bases and J shed 7 bases, with 18 bases lying between them. Amplified TCR beta CDR3 regions came from RNA transcripts. With the HTBI primer set, the TCR CDR3 went through a first round of RT-PCR. TCRdb re-derived calls from the multiplex PCR reads in MiXCR, one entry per CDR3 protein. The sample records approximately 430,000 distinct CDR3 sequences, 15% to 19% being singletons. Concerning this clonotype itself: The antigen is not known.

The source is a woman aged 18-30 years with Graves' hyperthyroidism. Sequencing was done on a sample of blood. V usage is TRBV13 and J usage is TRBJ2-1; a weak D match, TRBD2 (6 bases). CDR3 amino acids: CASSPSGLGYNEQFF. In nucleotides, the CDR3 is TGTGCCAGCAGCCCATCGGGACTCGGTTATAATGAGCAGTTCTTC.